This T cell receptor (beta chain) emerged from a study of OX40 agonist ivuxolimab in advanced cancers. Study in general: Dose-escalation patients were diagnosed with hepatocellular carcinoma, melanoma, renal cell cancer or head and neck cancer.

This table comes from immunoSEQ multiplex PCR, and its TCRdb copy is limited to in-frame clones, with some not included. Among tens of thousands of clones listed, around nine tenths were seen once. Findings of the study overall: With doses of 0.1-3.0 mg/kg, partial responders showed among the lowest clonal expansion. In CD8+ T cells, expanded clones were on average more numerous than in CD4+.

This CDR3 is 18 amino acids long. Germline CDR1 and CDR2: MDHEN and SYDVKM. Trimming at V came to 6 bases and at J to 2 bases, leaving 10 bases not matched to a gene. This clone has a handful of counts. Its antigen is not identified. Sequenced here: CD4+ or CD8+ T cells sorted from blood, sampled in a trial of the OX40 agonist ivuxolimab. J is TRBJ2-7 and V is TRBV28, with TRBD2 matching over 16 bases. The origin of this receptor is an adult with an advanced solid tumor such as melanoma, head and neck, liver or kidney cancer. The CDR3, as DNA: TGTGCCAGCAGATTCGGGGGGACTAGCGGGAGGGCCACCTACGAGCAGTACTTC. Translating it yields CASRFGGTSGRATYEQYF.